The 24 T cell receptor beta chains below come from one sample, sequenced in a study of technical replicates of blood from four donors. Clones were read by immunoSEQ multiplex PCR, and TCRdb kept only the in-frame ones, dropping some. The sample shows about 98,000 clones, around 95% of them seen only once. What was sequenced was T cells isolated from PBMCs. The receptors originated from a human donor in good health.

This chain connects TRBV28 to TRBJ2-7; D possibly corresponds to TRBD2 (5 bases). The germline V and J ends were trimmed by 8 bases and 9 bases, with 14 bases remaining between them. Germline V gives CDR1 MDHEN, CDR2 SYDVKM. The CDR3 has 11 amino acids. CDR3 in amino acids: CASGESPGQYF. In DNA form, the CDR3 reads TGTGCCAGCGGGGAGAGCCCCGGGCAGTACTTC.

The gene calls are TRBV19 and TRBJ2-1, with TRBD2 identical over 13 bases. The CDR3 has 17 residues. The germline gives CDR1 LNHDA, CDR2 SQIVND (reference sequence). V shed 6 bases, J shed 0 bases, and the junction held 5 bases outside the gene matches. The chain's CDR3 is CASRGTSGVLSYNEQFF. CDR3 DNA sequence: TGTGCCAGTAGGGGGACTAGCGGGGTGCTCTCCTACAATGAGCAGTTCTTC.

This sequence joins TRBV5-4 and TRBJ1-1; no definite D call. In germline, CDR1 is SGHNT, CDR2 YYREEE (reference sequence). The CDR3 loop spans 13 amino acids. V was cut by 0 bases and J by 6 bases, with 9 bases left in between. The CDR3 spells CASSLAGSAEAFF. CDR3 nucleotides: TGTGCCAGCAGCTTGGCGGGAAGCGCTGAAGCTTTCTTT.

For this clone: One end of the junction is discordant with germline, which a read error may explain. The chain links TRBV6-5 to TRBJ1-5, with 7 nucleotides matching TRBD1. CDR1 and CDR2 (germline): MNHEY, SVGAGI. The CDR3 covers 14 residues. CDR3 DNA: TGTGTCAGCAGTCCCGACAGGGTTGGTCAGCCCCAGCATTTT. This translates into CVSSPDRVGQPQHF.

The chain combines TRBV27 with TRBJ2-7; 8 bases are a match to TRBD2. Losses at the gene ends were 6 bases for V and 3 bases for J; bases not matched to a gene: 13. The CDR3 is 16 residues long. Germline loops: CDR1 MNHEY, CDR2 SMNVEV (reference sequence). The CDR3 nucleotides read TGTGCCAGCAGCCGGAGTAGCGGGGAACGACGCTACGAGCAGTACTTC. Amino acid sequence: CASSRSSGERRYEQYF.

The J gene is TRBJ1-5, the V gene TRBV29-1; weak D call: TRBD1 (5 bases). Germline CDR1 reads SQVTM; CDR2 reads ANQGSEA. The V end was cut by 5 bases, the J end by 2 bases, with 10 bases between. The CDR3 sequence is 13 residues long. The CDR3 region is CSVQTQGNQPQHF. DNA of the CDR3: TGCAGCGTTCAAACACAGGGCAATCAGCCCCAGCATTTT.

For the CDR3, the DNA is TGTGCCAGCAGCGTAGATGGGCACCTGAACACTGAAGCTTTCTTT. Protein sequence: CASSVDGHLNTEAFF. The V call is TRBV9, the J call TRBJ1-1, with unresolved D. V was trimmed by 0 bases and J by 0 bases, leaving 9 bases between them. Germline values: CDR1 SGDLS, CDR2 YYNGEE. The CDR3 has 15 amino acids.

In DNA form, the CDR3 reads TGTGCCAGCAACTCGGAAGCTTTCTTT. Its translation: CASNSEAFF. The gene calls are TRBV7-9 and TRBJ1-1; no firm D call. This CDR3 is 9 amino acids long. V was clipped by 7 bases and J by 8 bases, with 5 bases between them. Germline V gene data show CDR1 as SEHNR and CDR2 as FQNEAQ (reference sequence).

The CDR3 DNA is TGCGCCAGCAGAAGTTATAGCGGGAGCCGGGGTGAGCAGTTCTTC. It translates to CASRSYSGSRGEQFF. V is TRBV5-1 and J is TRBJ2-1, with TRBD2 matching 9 bases. V was pared by 5 bases and J by 9 bases, with 12 bases of the junction left unmatched. CDR3 length: 15 amino acids. In germline, CDR1 is SGHRS, CDR2 YFSETQ.

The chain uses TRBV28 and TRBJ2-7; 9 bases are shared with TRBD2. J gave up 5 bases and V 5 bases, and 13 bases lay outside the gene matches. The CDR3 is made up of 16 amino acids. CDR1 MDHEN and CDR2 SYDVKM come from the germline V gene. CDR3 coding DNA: TGTGCCAGCAGTCTAGCGGGGTCGGCTCATTTGGACGAGCAGTACTTC. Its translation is CASSLAGSAHLDEQYF.

Here the CDR3 DNA reads TGCGCCAGCAGCTCGACAGGCTACGAGCAGTACTTC. Translation gives CASSSTGYEQYF. V usage is TRBV5-1 and J usage is TRBJ2-7; possibly TRBD1 for D (6 bases). Germline CDR1 reads SGHRS; CDR2 reads YFSETQ. V was pared by 3 bases and J by 3 bases, with 7 bases between. The CDR3 runs 12 residues.

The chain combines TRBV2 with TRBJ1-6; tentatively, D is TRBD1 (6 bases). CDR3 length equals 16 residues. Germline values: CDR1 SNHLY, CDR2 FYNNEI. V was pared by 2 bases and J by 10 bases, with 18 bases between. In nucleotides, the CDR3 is TGTGCCAGCAGTGAAACCCCCTCGGGGGGCCAGTCACCCCTCCACTTT. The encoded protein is CASSETPSGGQSPLHF.

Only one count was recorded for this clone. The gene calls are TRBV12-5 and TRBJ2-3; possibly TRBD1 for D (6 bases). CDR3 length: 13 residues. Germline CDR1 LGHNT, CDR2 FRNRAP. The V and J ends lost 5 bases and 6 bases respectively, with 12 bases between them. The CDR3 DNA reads TGTGCTAGTGGTCCCCTCAGGGGCGATACGCAGTATTTT. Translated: CASGPLRGDTQYF. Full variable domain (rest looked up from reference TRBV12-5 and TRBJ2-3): DARVTQTPRHKVTEMGQEVTMRCQPILGHNTVFWYRQTMMQGLELLAYFRNRAPLDDSGMPKDRFSAEMPDATLATLKIQPSEPRDSAVYFCASGPLRGDTQYFGPGTRLTVL.

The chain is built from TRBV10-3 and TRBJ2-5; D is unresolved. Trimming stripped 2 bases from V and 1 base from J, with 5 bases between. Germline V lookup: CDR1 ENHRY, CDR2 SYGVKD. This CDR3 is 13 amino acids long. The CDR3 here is CAISENSQETQYF. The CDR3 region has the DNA TGTGCCATCAGTGAGAACAGCCAAGAGACCCAGTACTTC.

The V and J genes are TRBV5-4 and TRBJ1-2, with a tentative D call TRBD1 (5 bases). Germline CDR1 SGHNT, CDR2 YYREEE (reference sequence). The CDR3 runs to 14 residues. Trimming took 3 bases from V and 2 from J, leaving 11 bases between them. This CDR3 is CASSSGGGNYGYTF. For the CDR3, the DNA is TGTGCCAGCAGCTCCGGGGGGGGGAACTATGGCTACACCTTC.

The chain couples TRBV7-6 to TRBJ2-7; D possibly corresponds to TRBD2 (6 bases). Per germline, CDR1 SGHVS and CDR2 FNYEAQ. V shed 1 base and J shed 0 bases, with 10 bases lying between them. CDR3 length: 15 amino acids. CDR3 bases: TGTGCCAGCAGCTTAGGGGGGGACGGCTCCTACGAGCAGTACTTC. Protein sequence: CASSLGGDGSYEQYF.

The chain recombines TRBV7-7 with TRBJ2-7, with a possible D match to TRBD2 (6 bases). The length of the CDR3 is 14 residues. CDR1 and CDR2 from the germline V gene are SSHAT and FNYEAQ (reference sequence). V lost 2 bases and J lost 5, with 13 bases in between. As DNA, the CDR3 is TGTGCCAGCAGCTTATTGAAAGGAGGGCACGAGCAGTACTTC. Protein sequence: CASSLLKGGHEQYF.

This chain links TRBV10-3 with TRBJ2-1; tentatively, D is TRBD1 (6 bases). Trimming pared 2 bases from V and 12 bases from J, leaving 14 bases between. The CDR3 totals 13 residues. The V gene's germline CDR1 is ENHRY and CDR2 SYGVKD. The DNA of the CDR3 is TGTGCCATCAGTGAGCCCACAGGGTCTATGCAGTTCTTC. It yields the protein CAISEPTGSMQFF.

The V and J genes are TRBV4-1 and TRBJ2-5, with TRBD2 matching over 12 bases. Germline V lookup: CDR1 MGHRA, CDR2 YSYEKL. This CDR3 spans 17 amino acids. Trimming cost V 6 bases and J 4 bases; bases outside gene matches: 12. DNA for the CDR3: TGCGCCAGCAGGAGTCATGGGCTAGCGGGAGGGCGAGAGACCCAGTACTTC. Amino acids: CASRSHGLAGGRETQYF.

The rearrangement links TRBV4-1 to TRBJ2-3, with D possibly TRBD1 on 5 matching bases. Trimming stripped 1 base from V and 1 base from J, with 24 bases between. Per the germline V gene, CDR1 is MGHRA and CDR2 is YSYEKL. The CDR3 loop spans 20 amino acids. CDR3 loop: CASSQVHPSSVGAGTDTQYF. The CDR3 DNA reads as TGCGCCAGCAGCCAAGTTCACCCCTCTTCCGTAGGGGCTGGCACAGATACGCAGTATTTT.

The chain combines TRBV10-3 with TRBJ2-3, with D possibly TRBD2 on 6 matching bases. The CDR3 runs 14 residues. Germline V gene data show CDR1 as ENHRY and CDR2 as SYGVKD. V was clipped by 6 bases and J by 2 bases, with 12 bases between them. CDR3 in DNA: TGTGCCATCAGCCCGACTAGTATCACAGATACGCAGTATTTT. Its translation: CAISPTSITDTQYF.

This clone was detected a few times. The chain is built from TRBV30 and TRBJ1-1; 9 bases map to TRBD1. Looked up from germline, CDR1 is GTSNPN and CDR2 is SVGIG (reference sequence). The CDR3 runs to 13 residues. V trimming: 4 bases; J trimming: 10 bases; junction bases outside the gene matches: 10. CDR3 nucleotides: TGTGCCTGGACCAAGAGGGACAGGGAAGTAGCTTTCTTT. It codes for CAWTKRDREVAFF.

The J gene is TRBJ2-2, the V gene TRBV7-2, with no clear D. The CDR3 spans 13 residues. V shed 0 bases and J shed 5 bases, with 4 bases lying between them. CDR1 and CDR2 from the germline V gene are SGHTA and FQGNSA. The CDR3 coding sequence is TGTGCCAGCAGCTTAGCCCCTACCGGGGAGCTGTTTTTT. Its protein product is CASSLAPTGELFF.

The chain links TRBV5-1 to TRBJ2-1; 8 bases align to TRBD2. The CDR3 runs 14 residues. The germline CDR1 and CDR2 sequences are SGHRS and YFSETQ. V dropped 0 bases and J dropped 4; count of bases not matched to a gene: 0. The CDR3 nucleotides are TGCGCCAGCAGCTTGGAGCGGGAGTACAATGAGCAGTTCTTC. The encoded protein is CASSLEREYNEQFF.